The 18 T cell receptor beta chains in this list originate from one sample, sequenced in a study of cytotoxic CD8 clonotypes in ibrutinib-treated CLL (dated by TCRdb to the early 2020s). Receptors were amplified or captured by the immunoSEQ multiplex PCR assay. TCRdb took over this immuneACCESS table, retaining in-frame rearrangements with V and J assigned. Such tables are incomplete; in checked studies, under half of the missing clones stem from an unresolved V gene, and the remainder is unexplained. Here the sample has approximately 120,000 clones; around four fifths occur a single time. The ten biggest clones cover 3.3% of the sample. The time point tag for this specimen amounts to: 20 to 30 months on ibrutinib. Sample: PBMCs, taken after 24 months of ibrutinib treatment. The receptors were sampled from a human donor with chronic lymphocytic leukemia.

The chain couples TRBV28 to TRBJ1-2; D remains ambiguous. CDR1 is MDHEN and CDR2 is SYDVKM in the germline V gene. V was clipped by 3 bases and J by 2 bases, with 1 base between them. The CDR3 loop spans 11 amino acids. The CDR3 loop reads CASSLNYGYTF. For the CDR3, the DNA is TGTGCCAGCAGTTTGAACTATGGCTACACCTTC.

This clone was seen a few times. The rearrangement uses TRBV28 and TRBJ2-7, with D perhaps matching TRBD1 (5 bases). V was pared by 0 bases and J by 2 bases, with 8 bases between. Germline V lookup: CDR1 MDHEN, CDR2 SYDVKM. The CDR3 spans 14 residues. The CDR3 here is CASSLWTDTYEQYF. CDR3 nucleotides: TGTGCCAGCAGTTTATGGACAGACACCTACGAGCAGTACTTC.

V is TRBV5-1 and J is TRBJ2-1; D might be TRBD1 (5 bases). The CDR3 contains 16 residues. With 4 bases removed from V and 1 base from J, the gap between germline ends came to 15 bases. CDR1 SGHRS and CDR2 YFSETQ come from the germline V gene. DNA for the CDR3: TGCGCCAGCAGCCCGGAGACAGTTCTGTCCTACAATGAGCAGTTCTTC. It encodes CASSPETVLSYNEQFF.

This sequence joins TRBV2 and TRBJ2-7; D perhaps matches TRBD2 (6 bases). The germline V gene has CDR1 SNHLY and CDR2 FYNNEI. This CDR3 is 20 amino acids long. V lost 3 bases, J lost 2 bases, and 29 bases lay in between. CDR3 nucleotide sequence: TGTGCCAGCAGTGACATAGGTTGGGCGGGGTCCGGACCCACCACCTACGAGCAGTACTTC. The encoded protein is CASSDIGWAGSGPTTYEQYF. Full variable domain (outside the CDR3, taken from reference TRBV2 and TRBJ2-7): EPEVTQTPSHQVTQMGQEVILRCVPISNHLYFYWYRQILGQKVEFLVSFYNNEISEKSEIFDDQFSVERPDGSNFTLKIRSTKLEDSAMYFCASSDIGWAGSGPTTYEQYFGPGTRLTVT.

The chain couples TRBV4-1 to TRBJ1-1; D unclear. Trimming stripped 4 bases from V and 4 bases from J, with 13 bases between. Germline-derived CDR1 and CDR2 are MGHRA and YSYEKL. The CDR3 is made up of 14 amino acids. The CDR3 loop is CASSPLGVSTEAFF. The CDR3 DNA reads TGCGCCAGCAGCCCCCTGGGTGTGAGCACTGAAGCTTTCTTT.

Comments on this clone: It is unclear where the CDR3 begins or ends on the DNA, so no DNA is shown, and the CDR3 is as TCRdb lists it. The chain has TRBV21-1 and TRBJ2-2; the table's D call of TRBD1 was not tested on the DNA. TRBV21-1 is a known pseudogene. The CDR3 spans 18 residues, counting both ends. This CDR3 is CASSKVGFGTPNTGELFF.

This chain joins TRBV13 and TRBJ2-7; D could derive from TRBD1 or TRBD2 (5 bases each). Trimming shortened V by 5 bases and J by 5 bases, and 16 bases separated the two germline ends. This CDR3 is built from 14 residues. Germline assignment: CDR1 PRHDT and CDR2 FYEKMQ (reference sequence). CDR3 coding DNA: TGTGCCAGCAGCGTGGGACGCTACCCTGACGAGCAGTACTTC. Translating gives CASSVGRYPDEQYF.

The rearrangement joins TRBV10-3 to TRBJ2-3; possibly TRBD1 for D (5 bases). This CDR3 contains 12 residues. The V and J ends lost 8 bases and 2 bases respectively, with 8 bases between them. The V gene's germline CDR1 is ENHRY and CDR2 SYGVKD. CDR3 sequence: CAIGADTDTQYF. CDR3 sequence (DNA): TGTGCCATCGGGGCGGACACAGATACGCAGTATTTT.

The genes are TRBV5-6 and TRBJ1-4, with D unresolved. Between the trimmed V and J ends, which lost 4 bases and 4 bases, there was a span of 14 bases. Germline CDR1 reads SGHDT; CDR2 reads YYEEEE. The CDR3 totals 15 residues. This CDR3 is CASSPYAGVNEKLFF. In DNA form, the CDR3 reads TGTGCCAGCAGCCCCTACGCGGGAGTTAATGAAAAACTGTTTTTT.

The chain combines TRBV19 with TRBJ1-6; D uncertain. Germline V gene data show CDR1 as LNHDA and CDR2 as SQIVND (reference sequence). V was cut by 2 bases and J by 5 bases, with 16 bases left in between. The CDR3 is 17 residues long. As DNA, the CDR3 is TGTGCCAGTAGTATACGGGCCGCCTCGACTGATAATTCACCCCTCCACTTT. Translation: CASSIRAASTDNSPLHF. Full variable domain (remainder filled in from reference TRBV19 and TRBJ1-6): DGGITQSPKYLFRKEGQNVTLSCEQNLNHDAMYWYRQDPGQGLRLIYYSQIVNDFQKGDIAEGYSVSREKKESFPLTVTSAQKNPTAFYLCASSIRAASTDNSPLHFGNGTRLTVT.

CDR3 in amino acids: CASSEAAGAAYEQYF. As DNA, the CDR3 is TGTGCCAGCAGTGAAGCGGCAGGGGCCGCATACGAGCAGTACTTC. The chain is built from TRBV2 and TRBJ2-7; tentative D call: TRBD1 (6 bases). CDR3 length: 15 amino acids. Germline loops: CDR1 SNHLY, CDR2 FYNNEI. V shed 0 bases and J shed 4 bases, with 13 bases lying between them.

This clone was found a few times. This chain links TRBV7-9 with TRBJ1-5; 10 nucleotides match TRBD1. The CDR3 contains 16 residues. The V gene end was trimmed by 4 bases and the J gene end by 7 bases; junction bases not matched to a gene: 10. Germline CDR1 reads SEHNR; CDR2 reads FQNEAQ (reference sequence). The chain's CDR3 is CASSSGKGQGRQPQHF. The CDR3 nucleotides read TGTGCCAGCAGCTCAGGGAAGGGACAGGGGAGACAGCCCCAGCATTTT.

This chain joins TRBV5-4 and TRBJ1-1; D is unresolved. The CDR3 sequence is 14 residues long. Germline CDR1 SGHNT, CDR2 YYREEE (reference sequence). The V gene lost 0 bases and the J gene lost 9 bases, with 15 bases spanning the gap. The DNA for the CDR3 is TGTGCCAGCAGCTTGGCCGGCTTACAAAACCAAGCTTTCTTT. This encodes CASSLAGLQNQAFF.

Concerning this clone: Its ends do not fully match the called genes, so a read error is possible. This chain links TRBV6-1 with TRBJ1-2; maybe TRBD1 (5 bases). The CDR3 totals 13 residues. Germline values: CDR1 MNHNS, CDR2 SASEGT. CDR3 amino acids: CASNEAGWFGYTF. CDR3 nucleotide sequence: TGTGCCAGCAATGAAGCAGGGTGGTTTGGCTACACCTTC.

The chain carries TRBV4-3 and TRBJ2-7; 10 bases agree with TRBD1. After removal of 5 bases from V and 4 bases from J, the junction contained 8 bases not matched to a gene. Germline V gene data show CDR1 as LGHNA and CDR2 as YSLEER. The CDR3 sequence is 15 residues long. This CDR3 reads CASSSRQGAVYEQYF. The CDR3 coding sequence is TGCGCCAGCAGCTCCCGACAGGGGGCTGTGTACGAGCAGTACTTC.

This clone was seen a handful of times. This rearrangement joins TRBV6-6 to TRBJ1-4; D is unresolved. Germline CDR1 is MNHNY and CDR2 is SVGAGI (reference sequence). The CDR3 is 14 residues long. V was trimmed by 2 bases and J by 8 bases, leaving 12 bases between them. In DNA form, the CDR3 reads TGTGCCAGCAGTTACGGGGTGATAGGCGAAAAACTGTTTTTT. Translating gives CASSYGVIGEKLFF.

In its sample, this clone was seen once. The J gene is TRBJ1-6, the V gene TRBV30; TRBD1 matches 9 bases. The junction had 7 bases not matched to a gene; V was cut back by 4 bases and J by 9 bases. Germline-derived CDR1 and CDR2 are GTSNPN and SVGIG (reference sequence). There are 14 residues in the CDR3. For the CDR3, the DNA is TGTGCCTGGACATTAAGGGACAGGGTTTCACCCCTCCACTTT. As protein: CAWTLRDRVSPLHF.

The chain is built from TRBV30 and TRBJ1-1; D gene uncertain. CDR3 size: 16 residues. V was clipped by 4 bases and J by 1 base, with 19 bases between them. The germline CDR1 and CDR2 sequences are GTSNPN and SVGIG (reference sequence). CDR3 in DNA: TGTGCCTGGACCCGTATGGGGAGTATGGGGAACACTGAAGCTTTCTTT. This sequence encodes CAWTRMGSMGNTEAFF.